This T cell receptor (delta chain) was recorded in a study of γδ T cells in repeated Plasmodium falciparum infection. Study-level information: Samples were taken at baseline, before some infections, and 21 days after each.

Comments on this clone: What it recognizes is unknown. Given a far larger clone just one base away, this is likely a sequencing read error. Other DNA sequences of this sample code for an identical CDR3.

Flow sorting of PBMC yielded separate Vgamma9/Vdelta2+ and Vdelta2-negative gammadelta T cell populations for bulk repertoire analysis. Study-level findings and limits: Compared with Australian children, Malian Vdelta2-negative repertoires seemed more clonal, less diverse, less shared. Vdelta2-negative gammadelta repertoires, largely Vdelta1+, seemingly showed infection-driven waves of new clonal selection.

Germline V gene sequence: CDR1 TSWWSYY, CDR2 QGS. This CDR3 contains 18 residues. Both TRG and TRD chains were sequenced from each sorted sample. TCRdb fed the multiplex PCR reads into CATT to redo clone calling. The sample consists of approximately 90,000 delta-chain clones, 0.75% to 1% of them appearing once. The rearrangement links TRDV1 to TRDJ1; 9 positions match TRDD3. TCRdb leaves out the J gene; it was filled in here by matching the DNA to germline. Sequences were obtained from gamma-delta T cells from blood. The receptor was derived from a pool of human donors (malaria-infected and uninfected, not separated). CDR3 nucleotide sequence: TGTGCTCTTGGGTTCTACGAATCTGGGGGATTGTACACTGATAAACTCATCTTT. Its protein is CALGFYESGGLYTDKLIF.